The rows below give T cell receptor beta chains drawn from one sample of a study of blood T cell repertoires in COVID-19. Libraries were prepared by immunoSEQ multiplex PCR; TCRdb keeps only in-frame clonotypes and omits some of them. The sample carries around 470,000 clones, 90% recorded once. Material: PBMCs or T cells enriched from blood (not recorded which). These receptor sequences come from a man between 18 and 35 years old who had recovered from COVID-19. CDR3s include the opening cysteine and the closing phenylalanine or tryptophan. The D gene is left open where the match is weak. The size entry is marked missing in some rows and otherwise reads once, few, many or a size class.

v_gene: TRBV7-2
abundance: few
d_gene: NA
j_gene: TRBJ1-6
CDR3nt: TGTGCCAGCAGCCCCGGACAGAGTACTTCACCCCTCCACTTT
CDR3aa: CASSPGQSTSPLHF

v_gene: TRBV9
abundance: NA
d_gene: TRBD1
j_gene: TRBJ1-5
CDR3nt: TGTGCCAGCAGCGAACAGGGGATGGTTTATCAGCCCCAGCATTTT
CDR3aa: CASSEQGMVYQPQHF

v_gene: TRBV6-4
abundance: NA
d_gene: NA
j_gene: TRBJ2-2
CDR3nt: TGTGCCAGCAGTGCGTCTAGCGCCGGGGAGCTGTTTTTT
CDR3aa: CASSASSAGELFF

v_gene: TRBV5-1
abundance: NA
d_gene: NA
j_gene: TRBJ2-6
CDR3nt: TGCGCCAGCAGCTTCGGCGACTACTCTGGGGCCAACGTCCTGACTTTC
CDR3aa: CASSFGDYSGANVLTF

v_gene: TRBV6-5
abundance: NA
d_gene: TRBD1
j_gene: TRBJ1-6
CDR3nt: TGTGCCAGCAGCCAAGACAGGGGGAATTCACCCCTCCACTTT
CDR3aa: CASSQDRGNSPLHF

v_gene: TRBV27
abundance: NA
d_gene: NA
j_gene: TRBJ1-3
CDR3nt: TGTGCCAGCAGTTTGGGGGGGTCTGGAAACACCATATATTTT
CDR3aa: CASSLGGSGNTIYF

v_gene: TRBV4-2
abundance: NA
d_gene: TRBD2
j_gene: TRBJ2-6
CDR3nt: TGTGCCAGCAGCCAAGATCTGAGCGGGAGGCCAGGGTCTGGGGCCAACGTCCTGACTTTC
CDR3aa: CASSQDLSGRPGSGANVLTF

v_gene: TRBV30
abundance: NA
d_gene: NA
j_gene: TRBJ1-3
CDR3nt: TGTGCCTGGGACCGAGACTCTGGAAACACCATATATTTT
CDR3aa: CAWDRDSGNTIYF

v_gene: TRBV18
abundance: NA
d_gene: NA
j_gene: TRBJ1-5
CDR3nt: TGTGCCAGCTCACCAGGGGGCGTTAGCAATCAGCCCCAGCATTTT
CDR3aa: CASSPGGVSNQPQHF

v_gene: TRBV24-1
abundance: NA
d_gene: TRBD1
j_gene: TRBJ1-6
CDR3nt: TGTGCCACCAGGGCCGGGACAGACAATTCACCCCTCCACTTT
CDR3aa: CATRAGTDNSPLHF

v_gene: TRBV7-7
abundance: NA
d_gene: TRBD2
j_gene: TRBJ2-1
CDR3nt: TGTGCCAGCAGCCCGGGACTAGCGGGAGTCAATGAGCAGTTCTTC
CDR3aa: CASSPGLAGVNEQFF

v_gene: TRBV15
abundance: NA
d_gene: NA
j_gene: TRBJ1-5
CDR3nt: TGTGCCACCAGCAGAGATCTCGGAGCAAATCAGCCCCAGCATTTT
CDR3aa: CATSRDLGANQPQHF

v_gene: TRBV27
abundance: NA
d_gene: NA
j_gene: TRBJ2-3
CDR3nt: TGTGCCAGCAGTGTCAGAATAAGCGGGCTCAGCACAGATACGCAGTATTTT
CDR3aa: CASSVRISGLSTDTQYF

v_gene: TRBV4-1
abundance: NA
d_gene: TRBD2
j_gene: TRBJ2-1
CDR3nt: TGCGCCAGCAGCCAAGGAACACTAGCGAATGAGCAGTTCTTC
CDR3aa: CASSQGTLANEQFF

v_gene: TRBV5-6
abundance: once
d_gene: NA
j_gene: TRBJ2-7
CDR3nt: TGTGCCAGCAGCGTCGGGGTGGATGACGAGCAGTACTTC
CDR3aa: CASSVGVDDEQYF

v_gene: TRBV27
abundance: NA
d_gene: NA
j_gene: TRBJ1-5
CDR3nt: TGTGCCAGCAGTATTAATGCCCCCGGGACTCACCAGCATTTT
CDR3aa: CASSINAPGTHQHF

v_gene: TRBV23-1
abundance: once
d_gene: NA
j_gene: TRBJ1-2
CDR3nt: TGCGCCAGCTTCCTTCCGCGGGGAGGGTTAGATGGCTACACCTTC
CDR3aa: CASFLPRGGLDGYTF

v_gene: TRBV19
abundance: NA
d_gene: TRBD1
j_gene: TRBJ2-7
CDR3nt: TGTGCCAGTAGCAACAGCGGACAGGGCTACGAGCAGTACTTC
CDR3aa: CASSNSGQGYEQYF

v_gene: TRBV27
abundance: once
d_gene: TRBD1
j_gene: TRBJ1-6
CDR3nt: TGTGCCAGCAGTTTAACAGGGGCCTCACCCCTCCACTTT
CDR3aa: CASSLTGASPLHF

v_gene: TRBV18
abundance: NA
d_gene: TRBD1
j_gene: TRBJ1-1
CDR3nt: TGTGCCAGCTCACCCCTCCGGGACAGGGGCACTGAAGCTTTCTTT
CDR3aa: CASSPLRDRGTEAFF

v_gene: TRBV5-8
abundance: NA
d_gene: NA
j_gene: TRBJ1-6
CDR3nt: TGTGCCAGCAGCCCGTGGGGAGCGGGCTATAATTCACCCCTCCACTTT
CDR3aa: CASSPWGAGYNSPLHF

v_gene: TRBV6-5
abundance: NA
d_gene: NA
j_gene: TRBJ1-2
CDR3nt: TGTGCCAGCAGTTGGGTTGGGCAAAACTATGGCTACACCTTC
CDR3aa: CASSWVGQNYGYTF

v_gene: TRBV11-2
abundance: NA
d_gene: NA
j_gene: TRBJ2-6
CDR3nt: TGTGCCATCATTAAACCGCGGGGGCAGTTCTCTGGGGCCAACGTCCTGACTTTC
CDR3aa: CAIIKPRGQFSGANVLTF

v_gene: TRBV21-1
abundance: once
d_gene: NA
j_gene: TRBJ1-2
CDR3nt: TGTGCCAGCACCGACAGGGCTCGGTATGGCTACACCTTC
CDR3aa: CASTDRARYGYTF

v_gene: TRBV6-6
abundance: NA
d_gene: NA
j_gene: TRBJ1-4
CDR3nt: TGTGCCAGCAGTTATGCACAGCGGAAGAATAAACTGTTTTTT
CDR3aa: CASSYAQRKNKLFF

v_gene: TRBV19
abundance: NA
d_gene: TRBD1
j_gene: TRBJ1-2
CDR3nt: TGTGCCAGTAGGGACGATACCGGGACAGGCAATTTTTTTTATGGCTACACCTTC
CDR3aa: CASRDDTGTGNFFYGYTF

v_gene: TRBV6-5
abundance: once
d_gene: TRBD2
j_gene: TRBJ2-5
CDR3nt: TGTGCCAGCAAAGTAGGGCTAGCGGGGGGAGAGACCCAGTACTTC
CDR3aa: CASKVGLAGGETQYF

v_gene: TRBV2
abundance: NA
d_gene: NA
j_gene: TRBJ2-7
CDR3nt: TGTGCCAGCAGGCCGGGCTCCTACGAGCAGTACTTC
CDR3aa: CASRPGSYEQYF

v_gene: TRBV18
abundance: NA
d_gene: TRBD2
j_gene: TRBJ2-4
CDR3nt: TGTGCCAGCTCACCAGGGATAGCGGGATCCATTCAGTACTTC
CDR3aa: CASSPGIAGSIQYF

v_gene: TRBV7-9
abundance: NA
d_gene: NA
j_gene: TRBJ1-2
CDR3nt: TGTGCCAGCAGCTTAGCAGATAGTTACACCTTC
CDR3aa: CASSLADSYTF

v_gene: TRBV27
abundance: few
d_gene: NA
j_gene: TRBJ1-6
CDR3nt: TGTGCCAGCAGTTTAAGGACAGATAATAATTCACCCCTCCACTTT
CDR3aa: CASSLRTDNNSPLHF

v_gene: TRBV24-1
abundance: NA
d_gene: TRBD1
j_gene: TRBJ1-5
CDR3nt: TGTGCCACCAGTCCCGGGACAGGGGATTATAATCAGCCCCAGCATTTT
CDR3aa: CATSPGTGDYNQPQHF

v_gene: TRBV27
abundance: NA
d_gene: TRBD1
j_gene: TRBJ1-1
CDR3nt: TGTGCCAGCAGTTTGGACAGGGGGCCCGGAGTTGGGCAGGAAGCTTTCTTT
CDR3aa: CASSLDRGPGVGQEAFF

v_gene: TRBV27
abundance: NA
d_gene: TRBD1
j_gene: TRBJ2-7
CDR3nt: TGTGCCAGCACCCCCTCTGGACAGGGTCACGGCGAGCAGTACTTC
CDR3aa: CASTPSGQGHGEQYF

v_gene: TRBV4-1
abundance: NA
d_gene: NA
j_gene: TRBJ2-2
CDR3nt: TGCGCCAGCAGCCAACGACCGGGACTCACAGCCGGGGAGCTGTTTTTT
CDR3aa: CASSQRPGLTAGELFF

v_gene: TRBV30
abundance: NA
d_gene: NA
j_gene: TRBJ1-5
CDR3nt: TGTGCCTGGGCCCCGGACAGCTATCAGCCCCAGCATTTT
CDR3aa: CAWAPDSYQPQHF

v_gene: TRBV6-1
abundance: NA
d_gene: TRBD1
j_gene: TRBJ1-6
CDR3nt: TGTGCCAGCAGTGCAAAGACAGGGGGCAGCGGTTCACCCCTCCACTTT
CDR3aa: CASSAKTGGSGSPLHF

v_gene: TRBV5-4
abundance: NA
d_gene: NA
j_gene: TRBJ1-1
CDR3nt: TGTGCCAGCGGCTTCGGGATGAACACTGAAGCTTTCTTT
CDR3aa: CASGFGMNTEAFF

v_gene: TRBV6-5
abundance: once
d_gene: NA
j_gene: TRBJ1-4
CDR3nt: TGTGCCAGCAGTTACTCGAGGTCCGAGGGAAAACTGTTTTTT
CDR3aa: CASSYSRSEGKLFF

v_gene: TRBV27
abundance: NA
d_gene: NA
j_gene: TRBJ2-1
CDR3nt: TGTGCCAGCAGTACCGGGACTCCAGGCTACAATGAGCAGTTCTTC
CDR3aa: CASSTGTPGYNEQFF

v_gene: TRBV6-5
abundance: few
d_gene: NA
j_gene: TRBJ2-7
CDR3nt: TGTGCCAGCCTGTACAGCTCCTACGAGCAGTACTTC
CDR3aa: CASLYSSYEQYF

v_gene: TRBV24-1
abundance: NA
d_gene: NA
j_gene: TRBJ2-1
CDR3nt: TGTGCCACCAGTGACGGGTGGGGAGCCCATGAGCAGTTCTTC
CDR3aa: CATSDGWGAHEQFF

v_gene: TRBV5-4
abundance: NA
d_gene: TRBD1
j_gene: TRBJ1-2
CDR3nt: TGTGCCAGCAGCCGGGACAGAAATGGCTACACCTTC
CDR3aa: CASSRDRNGYTF

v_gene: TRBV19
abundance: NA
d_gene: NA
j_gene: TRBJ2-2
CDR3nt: TGTGCCAGTAGTCCCCGAAAGGGGGCCGGGGAGCTGTTTTTT
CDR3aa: CASSPRKGAGELFF

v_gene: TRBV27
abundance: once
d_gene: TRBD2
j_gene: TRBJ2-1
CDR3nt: TGTGCCAGCAGTTTAACCCCGGCGGGGGGGTTTAGAGAGCAGTTCTTC
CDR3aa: CASSLTPAGGFREQFF

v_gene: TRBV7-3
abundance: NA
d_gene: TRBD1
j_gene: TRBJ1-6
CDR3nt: TGTGCCAGCAGCTTACTGGCAGGGGGCGCTTCACCCCTCCACTTT
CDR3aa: CASSLLAGGASPLHF

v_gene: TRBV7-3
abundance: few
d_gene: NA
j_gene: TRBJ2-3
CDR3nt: TGTGCCAGCAGCCCTGATCAGGGCACAGATACGCAGTATTTT
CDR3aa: CASSPDQGTDTQYF

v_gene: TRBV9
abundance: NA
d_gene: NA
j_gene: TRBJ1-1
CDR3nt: TGTGCCAGCAGCGCTCCGTTAACTGGGACATCTGAAGCTTTCTTT
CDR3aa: CASSAPLTGTSEAFF